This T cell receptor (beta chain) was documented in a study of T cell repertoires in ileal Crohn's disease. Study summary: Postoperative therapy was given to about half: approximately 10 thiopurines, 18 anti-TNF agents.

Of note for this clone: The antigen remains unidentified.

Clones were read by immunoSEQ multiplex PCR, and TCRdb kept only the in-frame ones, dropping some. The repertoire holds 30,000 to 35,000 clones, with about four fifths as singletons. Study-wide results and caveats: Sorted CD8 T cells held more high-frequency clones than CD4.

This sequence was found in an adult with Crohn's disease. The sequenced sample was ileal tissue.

This CDR3 is CASSYRDFNAYEQYF. The CDR3, as DNA: TGTGCCAGCAGTTACCGGGACTTTAATGCCTACGAGCAGTACTTC. V and J are TRBV6-5 and TRBJ2-7; a possible D gene is TRBD2 (6 bases). The CDR3 is 15 residues long. Trimming removed 2 bases from V and 2 bases from J, with 13 bases in between. Germline values: CDR1 MNHEY, CDR2 SVGAGI.